This TCR beta chain was recovered during a study of OX40 agonist ivuxolimab in advanced cancers. Study-wide context: Partial responses, seen in three patients, involved one hepatocellular carcinoma and two cutaneous melanomas.

This CDR3 has 12 residues. CDR1 SGHKS and CDR2 YYEKEE come from the germline V gene (reference sequence). Trimming shortened V by 4 bases and J by 4 bases, and 9 bases separated the two germline ends. The study's findings and limits: In the 0.1 to 3.0 mg/kg range, CD4+ and CD8+ blood T cells had expanded clonally by week 6. There were also nonresponders showing low normalized T-cell clonal expansion.

Measured with immunoSEQ multiplex PCR; TCRdb has only the in-frame clones, and not every one. Of 50,000 to 75,000 clones detected, about 88% appear once; the ten largest clones hold around 0.6%. Details on this clone: Antigen: not known.

Sequencing was performed on CD4+ or CD8+ T cells sorted from blood, taken in a trial of the OX40 agonist ivuxolimab. The receptor was derived from an adult with an advanced solid tumor such as melanoma, head and neck, liver or kidney cancer. The genes are TRBV5-5 and TRBJ2-7; D is undetermined. CDR3 bases: TGTGCCAGCAGCCCAGAGGTATACGAGCAGTACTTC. It encodes CASSPEVYEQYF.